Listed below are T cell receptor beta chains from one sample, sequenced in a study of blood T cell repertoires in COVID-19. Data came from immunoSEQ multiplex PCR; TCRdb stores just in-frame clones and leaves some out. The sample consists of about 110,000 clones, roughly four fifths of them appearing once. The sequenced sample was peripheral blood. These receptors originate from a woman aged 55-70 years with acute or convalescent COVID-19. CDR3s include the opening cysteine and the closing phenylalanine or tryptophan.

TRBJ1-6	TRBV30	CAWGTGGSYNSPLHF
TRBJ1-6	TRBV7-2	CASSLGRPPNSPLHF
TRBJ1-2	TRBV4-1	CASSQPDYGYTF
TRBJ1-1	TRBV28	CASSLFNRGVTEAFF
TRBJ1-5	TRBV2	CASILNNRGDQPQHF
TRBJ1-1	TRBV18	CASSPRQKGDTEAFF
TRBJ2-5	TRBV7-2	CASSLTGIQETQYF
TRBJ1-5	TRBV28	CASSGQGATQPQHF
TRBJ1-6	TRBV7-2	CASSFLSAGYNSPLHF
TRBJ1-3	TRBV6-5	CASSYRQDDRDTIYF
TRBJ2-7	TRBV28	CASRPYDGGDLYEQYF
TRBJ1-5	TRBV9	CASSVGTLAGQPQHF
TRBJ1-4	TRBV5-1	CASRTGVNEKLFF
TRBJ1-1	TRBV10-3	CATDGTGSNTEAFF
TRBJ2-7	TRBV4-2	CASSQEPSGRWYEQYF
TRBJ2-7	TRBV5-1	CASSPLGTLGGEQYF
TRBJ2-5	TRBV6-6	CASSLGPGGPWQETQYF
TRBJ1-2	TRBV4-1	CASSQDSGVGYGYTF
TRBJ1-2	TRBV5-1	CASSLEGTGDHYGYTF
TRBJ1-5	TRBV7-8	CASSRTGTGLSNQPQHF
TRBJ1-2	TRBV27	CASSLQKNPHNYGYTF
TRBJ2-1	TRBV10-3	CAISDRQRGVYNEQFF
TRBJ2-1	TRBV20-1	CSASFQNNEQFF
TRBJ1-2	TRBV29-1	CSVVTQQGLGGYTF
TRBJ2-7	TRBV25-1	CASRPSRASGRHEQYF
TRBJ1-1	TRBV7-3	CASSFGVFTEAFF
TRBJ1-2	TRBV6-5	CASSFRDRGISTF
TRBJ1-5	TRBV5-6	CASSLGWAGKDQPQHF
TRBJ2-7	TRBV28	CASSFRLAGGGGEQYF
TRBJ1-5	TRBV2	CASRGLNEGQPQHF
TRBJ1-2	TRBV2	CASSGTGANYGYTF
TRBJ1-6	TRBV2	CASSPGPRDNSPLHF
TRBJ1-2	TRBV19	CASFQGARGYTF
TRBJ1-5	TRBV6-5	CASSDRGNQPQHF
TRBJ2-3	TRBV29-1	CSGGGGQGLAGTDTQYF
TRBJ2-7	TRBV5-1	CASSLSLAGGSEQYF
TRBJ1-5	TRBV7-8	CASSLRGGTGPRGQPQHF
TRBJ2-7	TRBV27	CASSSSDRAYEQYF
TRBJ1-2	TRBV11-2	CASSLGGGGPLSGYTF
TRBJ2-5	TRBV7-9	CASSLTPGAAETQYF
TRBJ1-4	TRBV27	CASSPGQVGHEKLFF
TRBJ2-3	TRBV4-1	CASSQDRTSGTDTQYF
TRBJ2-1	TRBV19	CASSIGGGADEQFF
TRBJ1-2	TRBV30	CAWSLPNYGYTF
TRBJ1-1	TRBV5-6	CASSWRQGARGGNTEAFF
TRBJ2-5	TRBV28	CASRRSGLAGRQETQYF
TRBJ2-5	TRBV7-6	CASSLGGGRAPETQYF
TRBJ1-5	TRBV27	CASSVYNQPQHF
TRBJ2-1	TRBV19	CASSISPTSRRSYNEQFF
TRBJ2-5	TRBV19	CASSPTGTRGWETQYF
TRBJ1-4	TRBV9	CASSVSTATNEKLFF
TRBJ2-5	TRBV9	CASSSGGAQETQYF
TRBJ1-2	TRBV4-1	CASSQDVGQGINYGYTF